The next 13 T cell receptor beta chains were all read from a single sample in a study of OX40 agonist ivuxolimab in advanced cancers. Assay: immunoSEQ multiplex PCR; the TCRdb copy retains only in-frame clones and omits some. The sample has tens of thousands of clones; 85% are singletons. The starting material was CD4+ or CD8+ T cells sorted from blood, obtained in a trial of the OX40 agonist ivuxolimab. Source of these receptors: an adult with an advanced solid tumor such as melanoma, head and neck, liver or kidney cancer.

This clone was seen only a few times. The chain combines TRBV5-4 with TRBJ2-1, with D possibly being TRBD2 (6 bases). Germline CDR1 reads SGHNT; CDR2 reads YYREEE (reference sequence). This CDR3 region has 14 residues. The V end lost 4 bases, the J end lost 3 bases, and 11 bases lay between the germline ends. The CDR3 region is CASSGGLHYNEQFF. The DNA of the CDR3 is TGTGCCAGCAGCGGGGGACTCCACTACAATGAGCAGTTCTTC.

This clone occurred a few times. This chain joins TRBV20-1 and TRBJ1-2; the D is unclear. CDR1 is DFQATT and CDR2 is SNEGSKA in the germline V gene (reference sequence). Trimming shortened V by 4 bases and J by 1 base, and 4 bases separated the two germline ends. The CDR3 is 11 residues long. This CDR3 reads CSATNNYGYTF. The DNA of the CDR3 is TGCAGTGCTACAAATAACTATGGCTACACCTTC.

This clone appeared a few times. This sequence joins TRBV4-2 and TRBJ2-1, with a possible D match to TRBD2 (6 bases). Between the trimmed V and J ends, which lost 0 bases and 6 bases, there was a span of 12 bases. The CDR3 runs 15 residues. Per the germline V gene, CDR1 is LGHNA and CDR2 is YNFKEQ. The CDR3 spells CASSQEGEDFNEQFF. As DNA, the CDR3 is TGTGCCAGCAGCCAAGAAGGGGAGGACTTCAATGAGCAGTTCTTC.

This chain links TRBV15 with TRBJ2-1; weak D call: TRBD1 (5 bases). The CDR3 is 15 residues long. Trimming removed 0 bases from V and 2 bases from J, with 8 bases in between. Germline V gene lookup returns CDR1 LNHNV and CDR2 YYDKDF (reference sequence). CDR3 nucleotide sequence: TGTGCCACCAGCAGAGACAGGGTCCCCTACAATGAGCAGTTCTTC. Translated, it gives CATSRDRVPYNEQFF.

CDR3 sequence (DNA): TGTGCCAGCAGCTTGTTCGGCCAGGCGAACACCGGGGAGCTGTTTTTT. Translation gives CASSLFGQANTGELFF. This chain connects TRBV5-4 to TRBJ2-2; D unresolved. CDR1 and CDR2 (germline): SGHNT, YYREEE (reference sequence). Deletions cut 1 base from V and 0 bases from J, with 10 bases between. This CDR3 has 16 amino acids.

This clone has just one count. The J gene is TRBJ2-2, the V gene TRBV19; D unresolved. The germline V gene has CDR1 LNHDA and CDR2 SQIVND (reference sequence). The CDR3 consists of 13 residues. Trimming stripped 8 bases from V and 0 bases from J, with 7 bases between. The CDR3 here is CASLATNTGELFF. CDR3 nucleotides: TGTGCCAGTTTGGCAACGAACACCGGGGAGCTGTTTTTT.

The chain recombines TRBV28 with TRBJ1-1; no reliable D call. Per germline, CDR1 MDHEN and CDR2 SYDVKM. CDR3 length: 14 residues. V lost 6 bases to trimming and J lost 2 bases, with 13 bases between them. Here the CDR3 reads CASSAWFSNTEAFF. The CDR3 DNA is TGTGCCAGCAGCGCGTGGTTCAGTAACACTGAAGCTTTCTTT.

The gene calls are TRBV29-1 and TRBJ2-5; 7 bases align to TRBD1. CDR1 and CDR2 from the germline V gene are SQVTM and ANQGSEA. This CDR3 region has 12 residues. V lost 6 bases and J lost 5; bases outside the gene matches: 6. CDR3 sequence: CSVAQGGETQYF. For the CDR3, the DNA is TGCAGCGTGGCCCAAGGGGGCGAGACCCAGTACTTC.

The sample holds a few counts of this clone. The rearrangement uses TRBV12-5 and TRBJ1-1, with TRBD1 matching over 9 bases. CDR1 is LGHNT and CDR2 is FRNRAP in the germline V gene. V was clipped by 7 bases and J by 4 bases; unmatched bases: 13. The CDR3 covers 16 residues. The CDR3 DNA is TGTGCTAGTGAGGGGACAGGGAAAGCTTTGGGCACTGAAGCTTTCTTT. This gives the protein CASEGTGKALGTEAFF.

The chain is built from TRBV9 and TRBJ2-1; D remains unclear. Trimming pared 4 bases from V and 0 bases from J, leaving 20 bases between. The CDR3 sequence is 18 residues long. From germline, CDR1 is SGDLS and CDR2 YYNGEE. Written as DNA, the CDR3 is TGTGCCAGCAGCACTCACCCCATTAGTCGTGGCTCCTACAATGAGCAGTTCTTC. Translated: CASSTHPISRGSYNEQFF. Variable domain in full (rest from reference TRBV9 and TRBJ2-1): DSGVTQTPKHLITATGQRVTLRCSPRSGDLSVYWYQQSLDQGLQFLIQYYNGEERAKGNILERFSAQQFPDLHSELNLSSLELGDSALYFCASSTHPISRGSYNEQFFGPGTRLTVL.

This clone was picked up a small number of times. The chain combines TRBV21-1 with TRBJ2-7; the D call in the table, TRBD1, was not verified against the DNA. TRBV21-1 is an annotated pseudogene. The CDR3 contains 16 residues. The chain's CDR3 is CASSNKSRDRGYEQYF. CDR3 sequence (DNA): TGTGCCAGCAGCAATAAATCACGGGACAGGGGCTACGAGCAGTACTTC.

The chain couples TRBV28 to TRBJ2-3; D unclear. The V end lost 7 bases, the J end lost 2 bases, and 7 bases lay between the germline ends. The CDR3 runs to 12 residues. Germline CDR1 and CDR2: MDHEN and SYDVKM. The CDR3 here is CASKANTDTQYF. The DNA of the CDR3 is TGTGCCAGCAAGGCCAACACAGATACGCAGTATTTT. Variable domain in full (rest from reference TRBV28 and TRBJ2-3): DVKVTQSSRYLVKRTGEKVFLECVQDMDHENMFWYRQDPGLGLRLIYFSYDVKMKEKGDIPEGYSVSREKKERFSLILESASTNQTSMYLCASKANTDTQYFGPGTRLTVL.

This chain connects TRBV7-8 to TRBJ1-3; maybe TRBD1 (5 bases). The CDR3 has 15 amino acids. Trimming shortened V by 1 base and J by 1 base, and 8 bases separated the two germline ends. CDR1 is SGHVS and CDR2 is FQNEAQ in the germline V gene. The CDR3 DNA sequence: TGTGCCAGCAGCTTAGGATCAGGGTCTGGAAACACCATATATTTT. Translating it yields CASSLGSGSGNTIYF.